This T cell receptor beta chain was obtained from a study of control samples from healthy donors and cancer patients (dated by TCRdb to the early 2020s). Libraries came from the immunoSEQ multiplex PCR assay. TCRdb retrieved this table from immuneACCESS and kept in-frame rearrangements only. Not all clones are present; in checked studies, unresolved V genes account for under half, and no reason is known for the remainder. Within this sample are about 160,000 clones, with approximately 90% of them counted one time only. Of the sample, more than 10% falls within the top ten clones. Inclusive of the bounding cysteine and phenylalanine, the CDR3 is 15 residues long. Only CDR3 DNA remains: 45 bases, in frame from the first base. V sheds 4 bases and J sheds 5 bases, leaving 14 bases between their ends. CDR1 is given as SGHDN and CDR2 as FVKESK, both from the germline V gene. Regarding this clone: The antigen it recognizes is unknown. Per-base quality was not reported, and no clone a single base away is much larger than it.

The sequence is built from TRBV14 and TRBJ2-2; the D gene is not confidently resolved. This TCR was sampled from a man aged 25-45 years in good health. The specimen sequenced was blood. The sequenced DNA: TGTGCCAGCAGCCTCGCTGGGCTAAGGACCGGGGAGCTGTTTTTT. Translated, this gives CASSLAGLRTGELFF.